The 20 T cell receptor beta chains given below trace back to one sample, sequenced in a study of T cells after yellow fever vaccination. A single record per CDR3 protein comes from TCRdb applying MiXCR to the 5' RACE reads. The sample records some 260,000 distinct CDR3 sequences, about 5.2% being singletons. This sample comprised CD4+ T cells sorted from PBMCs, obtained on the day of the yellow fever booster vaccination. The receptors originated from a man aged 18 to 35 who received the YFV17D yellow fever vaccine.

This clonotype was counted at least ten times. This rearrangement joins TRBV20-1 to TRBJ2-1; possibly TRBD1 for D (5 bases). V lost 6 bases to trimming and J lost 6 bases, with 21 bases between them. Germline V lookup: CDR1 DFQATT, CDR2 SNEGSKA (reference sequence). The CDR3 has 15 amino acids. CDR3 DNA sequence: TGCAGTGCCCACATACGCTCCTCCCAGGGCAATGAGCAGTTCTTC. It yields the protein CSAHIRSSQGNEQFF.

There are many counts of this clonotype. The chain is built from TRBV15 and TRBJ1-1, with D possibly matching TRBD1 (5 bases). In germline, CDR1 is LNHNV, CDR2 YYDKDF (reference sequence). Trimming took off 5 bases at V and 6 bases at J, with 13 bases between the two ends. The CDR3 extends over 13 amino acids. The CDR3 is CATSPGREAEAFF. The CDR3 nucleotides are TGTGCCACCAGCCCCGGCAGGGAGGCTGAAGCTTTCTTT.

The rearrangement links TRBV5-1 to TRBJ1-1, with TRBD1 as a possible D gene (6 bases). Trimming removed 4 bases from V and 0 bases from J, with 16 bases in between. CDR1 and CDR2 (germline): SGHRS, YFSETQ. This CDR3 spans 16 amino acids. CDR3: CASSHRVQDMNTEAFF. DNA of the CDR3: TGCGCCAGCAGCCACAGGGTTCAGGACATGAACACTGAAGCTTTCTTT.

The genes are TRBV6-1 and TRBJ1-3; D call uncertain. Trimming took 8 bases from V and 0 from J, leaving 11 bases between them. Germline V gives CDR1 MNHNS, CDR2 SASEGT. The CDR3 extends over 14 amino acids. CDR3 in amino acids: CASLWTDSGNTIYF. The CDR3 DNA reads as TGTGCCAGCCTATGGACGGACTCTGGAAACACCATATATTTT.

There are many counts of this clonotype. The J gene is TRBJ1-6, the V gene TRBV7-9; D is possibly TRBD1 (6 bases). The ends were cut back, 4 bases at V and 6 bases at J, with 13 bases in the middle. This CDR3 region has 15 residues. Germline V gives CDR1 SEHNR, CDR2 FQNEAQ (reference sequence). The CDR3 region has the DNA TGTGCCAGCAGCTCACAGGGTATAGGTAATTCACCCCTCCACTTT. Protein product: CASSSQGIGNSPLHF.

There are a few counts of this clonotype. The J gene is TRBJ2-7, the V gene TRBV4-3; 7 bases are shared with TRBD2. Germline V lookup: CDR1 LGHNA, CDR2 YSLEER. The CDR3 loop spans 13 amino acids. Trimming at V came to 0 bases and at J to 6 bases, leaving 2 bases not matched to a gene. In nucleotides, the CDR3 is TGCGCCAGCAGCCAAGATGGCGGGGGCGAGCAGTACTTC. Translation gives CASSQDGGGEQYF.

The sample holds a few counts of this clonotype. At one boundary the junction diverges from the germline segment, which might be a read error. The chain has TRBV7-7 and TRBJ2-3; no clear D gene. CDR1 SSHAT and CDR2 FNYEAQ come from the germline V gene (reference sequence). CDR3 length: 14 amino acids. CDR3 nucleotides: TGTGCTAGCAGCCCAACCAGGTTCTTGGATACGCAGTATTTT. Its protein product is CASSPTRFLDTQYF.

The gene calls are TRBV19 and TRBJ2-5; 8 bases agree with TRBD1. V lost 7 bases and J lost 2; bases outside the gene matches: 6. CDR3 size: 14 residues. CDR1 and CDR2 from the germline V gene are LNHDA and SQIVND (reference sequence). CDR3 DNA sequence: TGTGCCAGTAACCGGGACAGGCAGCAAGAGACCCAGTACTTC. Amino acid sequence: CASNRDRQQETQYF.

The chain couples TRBV12-3 or TRBV12-4 to TRBJ1-6; 8 bases fit TRBD1. The CDR3 is 13 amino acids. V lost 4 bases and J lost 9; bases outside the gene matches: 2. CDR3 in amino acids: CASSWTGISPLHF. The CDR3 DNA reads TGTGCCAGCAGTTGGACAGGGATTTCACCCCTCCACTTT.

V is TRBV6-2 or TRBV6-3 and J is TRBJ1-2; tentatively, D is TRBD1 (5 bases). Trimming pared 8 bases from V and 6 bases from J, leaving 7 bases between. This CDR3 spans 10 amino acids. Germline V gene lookup returns CDR1 MNHEY and CDR2 SVGEGT. The CDR3, as DNA: TGTGCCAGCGGGACCCATGGCTACACCTTC. The encoded protein is CASGTHGYTF.

This clonotype appeared many times. V usage is TRBV20-1 and J usage is TRBJ2-7, with a weak D call TRBD1 (6 bases). V lost 3 bases and J lost 4, with 19 bases in between. The CDR3 covers 15 residues. The germline V gene encodes CDR1 DFQATT and CDR2 SNEGSKA (reference sequence). CDR3 DNA sequence: TGCAGTGCTAGTGGCATCCAGGGGAATTATTACGAGCAGTACTTC. Its protein product is CSASGIQGNYYEQYF.

This clonotype has a count of ten or more. The chain links TRBV5-1 to TRBJ1-6; TRBD1 agrees at 9 bases. The CDR3 extends over 15 amino acids. Per the germline V gene, CDR1 is SGHRS and CDR2 is YFSETQ. Trimming cost V 4 bases and J 7 bases; bases outside gene matches: 6. The CDR3 DNA sequence: TGCGCCAGCAGCCTACGGGACAGGGCGAATTCACCCCTCCACTTT. Encoded protein: CASSLRDRANSPLHF.

This clonotype was seen repeatedly, ten times or more. V is TRBV5-1 and J is TRBJ2-2; D is unresolved. Trimming took 0 bases from V and 7 from J, leaving 7 bases between them. The CDR3 spans 13 residues. Germline V gives CDR1 SGHRS, CDR2 YFSETQ. The CDR3 region is CASSLGSLGELFF. The CDR3 DNA follows: TGCGCCAGCAGCTTGGGTAGCCTCGGGGAGCTGTTTTTT.

The table lists this clonotype with a few counts. The chain carries TRBV7-2 and TRBJ1-6; possible D gene TRBD1, 5 bases. The CDR3 is 15 amino acids. Germline values: CDR1 SGHTA, CDR2 FQGNSA. Trimming shortened V by 5 bases and J by 4 bases, and 12 bases separated the two germline ends. The CDR3 DNA sequence: TGTGCCAGCAGCCTAGACAGCCCGTATAATTCACCCCTCCACTTT. As protein: CASSLDSPYNSPLHF.

This clonotype was seen only a few times. The chain carries TRBV29-1 and TRBJ1-3; no reliable D call. This CDR3 is built from 14 residues. Germline values: CDR1 SQVTM, CDR2 ANQGSEA. V shed 3 bases and J shed 0 bases, with 9 bases lying between them. Here the CDR3 DNA reads TGCAGCGTTGAGCGCGGGGTCTCTGGAAACACCATATATTTT. Encoded protein: CSVERGVSGNTIYF.

This clonotype was seen at least ten times. The chain couples TRBV7-8 to TRBJ2-7; TRBD2 agrees at 7 bases. Germline V gene sequence: CDR1 SGHVS, CDR2 FQNEAQ. The CDR3 sequence is 15 residues long. After removal of 5 bases from V and 4 bases from J, the junction contained 11 bases not matched to a gene. The CDR3 nucleotides read TGTGCCAGCAGCCTCCAGGCAGGGCGGGGGTACGAGCAGTACGTC. This encodes CASSLQAGRGYEQYV.

The chain couples TRBV27 to TRBJ2-2; no clear D gene. Germline assignment: CDR1 MNHEY and CDR2 SMNVEV (reference sequence). CDR3 length: 12 amino acids. V gave up 5 bases and J gave up 8 bases, with 9 bases separating them. The CDR3 nucleotides read TGTGCCAGCAGTCGCACTCAAGGGGAGCTGTTTTTT. This encodes CASSRTQGELFF.

In this sample, this clonotype turned up many times. The chain carries TRBV12-3 or TRBV12-4 and TRBJ1-1; a weak D match, TRBD1 (5 bases). CDR3 size: 14 residues. V dropped 3 bases and J dropped 1 base, with 9 bases sitting between them. CDR3: CASSLGVTNTEAFF. The DNA for the CDR3 is TGTGCCAGCAGTTTGGGGGTGACGAACACTGAAGCTTTCTTT.

This clonotype was picked up many times. J is TRBJ2-1 and V is TRBV12-3 or TRBV12-4; TRBD2 is a possible D gene (6 bases). The CDR3 is made up of 17 amino acids. V was pared by 6 bases and J by 0 bases, with 18 bases between. CDR3 residues: CASSLLMGLASYNEQFF. For the CDR3, the DNA is TGTGCCAGCAGCCTCCTAATGGGACTGGCCTCCTACAATGAGCAGTTCTTC.

This clonotype has ten or more counts. V gene TRBV7-9 combines with J gene TRBJ2-7; 7 bases are a match to TRBD1. CDR3 length: 15 residues. Germline trimming cut 6 bases from V and 0 bases from J; bases unmatched to any gene: 8. Per the germline V gene, CDR1 is SEHNR and CDR2 is FQNEAQ (reference sequence). CDR3 sequence: CASRRQGTTSYEQYF. The DNA for the CDR3 is TGTGCCAGCAGACGACAGGGCACGACCTCCTACGAGCAGTACTTC.